This T cell receptor (beta chain) was sequenced during a study of blood T cell repertoires in COVID-19. Sequencing used immunoSEQ multiplex PCR; TCRdb keeps in-frame clones, though not all of them. The profile shows around 130,000 clones, approximately 87% of them singletons. Trimming stripped 0 bases from V and 4 bases from J, with 3 bases between. The CDR3 sequence is 12 residues long. Germline assignment: CDR1 SGHRS and CDR2 YFSETQ. The sequencing input was peripheral blood. The rearrangement uses TRBV5-1 and TRBJ2-3, with D unclear. The TCR sequence derives from a man aged 70 or older with active COVID-19. Written as DNA, the CDR3 is TGCGCCAGCAGCTTGGTAGCAGATACGCAGTATTTT. Its translation is CASSLVADTQYF.